This TCR beta chain was found in a study of T cells expressing NK-cell markers. Study at large: TCR beta repertoires came from sorted CD3+CD56+NKG2C+, CD3+CD56+NKG2C- and CD3+CD56-NKG2C+ T cells. Most of the eight sequenced donors tested HCMV-seropositive; one tested seronegative.

Overall study findings and caveats: Among four donors, these clonotypes also ranked first in the CD3+CD56-NKG2C+ fraction. HCMV specificity of expanded NKG2C+ T cell clones remained unclear.

Germline-derived CDR1 and CDR2 are KGHDR and SFDVKD. The CDR3 spans 15 residues. TCRdb reanalyzed the 5' RACE reads, giving one entry per CDR3 protein sequence and no DNA. In total, the table holds roughly 450,000 distinct CDR3 sequences. About this clonotype: Its antigen is not known.

The chain combines TRBV24-1 with TRBJ2-1; the D call of TRBD2 rests on TCRdb alone, since no DNA is present to check it. The sample consisted of blood T cells: a sorted CD56 or NKG2C T cell subset, CD4+ or CD8+ T cells, or bulk PBMC T cells (not recorded which). The TCR sequence derives from a woman aged 45-65 years in good health. The CDR3 is CATSRQLGLSNEQFF.